A single T cell receptor (beta chain) is shown here with its context. Its target is unknown. Only in-frame clones appear in the TCRdb table, and some are missing; sequencing was by immunoSEQ multiplex PCR. The repertoire includes roughly 400,000 clones, around 96% of them detected once, and about 0.32% sits in the top ten. Donation came from healthy HIV-negative adults that had no recent acute infections or vaccinations. The data belong to a study of shared clonotypes between healthy human individuals. Study as a whole: CD4 naive and CD4 memory each took three plates per donor, while CD8 naive took two and CD8 memory one. Study outcomes and limitations: Clonotypes that were shared across four donors made up around 5% of naive CD4 clonotypes. Limitation of the genetic and exposure-history diversity represented came from the few donors.

This CDR3 comprises 11 residues. The V end was cut by 4 bases, the J end by 2 bases, with 3 bases between. From germline, CDR1 is MNHNS and CDR2 SASEGT. V and J are TRBV6-1 and TRBJ2-7; the D is unclear. The source is a man aged 30 to 45 in good health. Sequencing was performed on memory CD8+ T cells sorted from blood. As for subset: CD45RO+ cells pooled with CCR7-negative TemRA cells. The CDR3 DNA sequence: TGTGCCAGCAGTGTCCCCTACGAGCAGTACTTC. This translates into CASSVPYEQYF.